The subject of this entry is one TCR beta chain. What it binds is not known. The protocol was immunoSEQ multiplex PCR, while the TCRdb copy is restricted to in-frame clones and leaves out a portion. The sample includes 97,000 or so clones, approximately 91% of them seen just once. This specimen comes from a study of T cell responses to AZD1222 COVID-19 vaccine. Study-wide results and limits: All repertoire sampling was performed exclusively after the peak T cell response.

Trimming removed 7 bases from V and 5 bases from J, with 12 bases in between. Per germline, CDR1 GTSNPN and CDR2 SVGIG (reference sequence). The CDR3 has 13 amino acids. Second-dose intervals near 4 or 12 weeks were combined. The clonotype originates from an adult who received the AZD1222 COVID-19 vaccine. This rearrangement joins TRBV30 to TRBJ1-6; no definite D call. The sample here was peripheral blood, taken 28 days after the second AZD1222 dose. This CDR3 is CASAIGDNSPLHF. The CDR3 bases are TGTGCCTCGGCCATCGGGGATAATTCACCCCTCCACTTT.